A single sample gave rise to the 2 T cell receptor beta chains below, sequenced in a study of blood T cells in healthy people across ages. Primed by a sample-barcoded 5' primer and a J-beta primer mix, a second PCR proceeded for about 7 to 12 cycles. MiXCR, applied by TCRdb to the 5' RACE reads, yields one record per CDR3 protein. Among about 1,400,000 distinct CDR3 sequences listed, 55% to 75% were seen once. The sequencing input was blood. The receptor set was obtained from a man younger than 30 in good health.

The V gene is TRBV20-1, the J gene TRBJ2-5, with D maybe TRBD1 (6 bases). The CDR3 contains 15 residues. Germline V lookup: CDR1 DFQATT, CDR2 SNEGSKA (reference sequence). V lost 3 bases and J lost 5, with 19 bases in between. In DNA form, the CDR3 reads TGCAGTGCTAGGGGAGTGACAGACAGGTTCGAGACCCAGTACTTC. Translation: CSARGVTDRFETQYF.

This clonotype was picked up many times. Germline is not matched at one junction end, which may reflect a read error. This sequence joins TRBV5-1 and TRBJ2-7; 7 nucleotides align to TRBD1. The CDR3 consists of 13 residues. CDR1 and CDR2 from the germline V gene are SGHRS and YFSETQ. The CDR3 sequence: CASSTGTAYEQYF. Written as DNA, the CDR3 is TGTGCCAGCAGTACCGGGACAGCCTACGAGCAGTACTTC.